Below are 18 T cell receptor beta chains sequenced from a single sample in a study of shared clonotypes between healthy human individuals. CD45RO-negative CD8 cells positively selected for CCR7 made up the naive population, which excluded terminally differentiated effector memory CD45RA+ cells. The table came from immunoSEQ multiplex PCR; TCRdb's copy has only in-frame clones and leaves some out. The table lists 2 million to 2.5 million clones, about 95% of them singletons. The sequenced sample consisted of naive CD8+ T cells sorted from blood. The origin of the receptors is a man in his late teens or twenties in good health.

This chain joins TRBV27 and TRBJ2-6; D remains ambiguous. Trimming removed 4 bases from V and 8 bases from J, with 6 bases in between. The CDR3 runs to 12 residues. Germline-derived CDR1 and CDR2 are MNHEY and SMNVEV (reference sequence). The CDR3 sequence is CASSSGPNVLTF. DNA of the CDR3: TGTGCCAGCAGTTCGGGTCCCAACGTCCTGACTTTC.

The chain recombines TRBV9 with TRBJ1-2; D gene ambiguous. Germline-derived CDR1 and CDR2 are SGDLS and YYNGEE. V gave up 3 bases and J gave up 3 bases, with 6 bases separating them. This CDR3 comprises 12 residues. This CDR3 is CASSAQYYGYTF. The DNA for the CDR3 is TGTGCCAGCAGCGCCCAGTACTATGGCTACACCTTC.

The chain carries TRBV5-4 and TRBJ1-1, with 7 bases fitting TRBD1. CDR1 is SGHNT, CDR2 YYREEE, per germline (reference sequence). The CDR3 spans 13 residues. V shed 4 bases and J 10 bases; nucleotides not matched to a gene: 10. This CDR3 is CASSERQGLGAFF. In DNA form, the CDR3 reads TGTGCCAGCAGCGAAAGACAGGGCCTGGGAGCTTTCTTT.

The chain links TRBV27 to TRBJ2-7; D is undetermined. V was clipped by 4 bases and J by 0 bases, with 7 bases between them. The CDR3 is made up of 13 amino acids. CDR1 is MNHEY and CDR2 is SMNVEV in the germline V gene (reference sequence). CDR3 DNA: TGTGCCAGCAGTTCCCATCCCTCCTACGAGCAGTACTTC. Protein sequence: CASSSHPSYEQYF.

This chain connects TRBV2 to TRBJ2-5, with D maybe TRBD1 (5 bases). This CDR3 has 15 residues. With 11 bases removed from V and 1 base from J, the gap between germline ends came to 20 bases. CDR1 SNHLY and CDR2 FYNNEI come from the germline V gene. The CDR3 DNA reads TGTGCCCGAAGGGGTCTCGGAATTTTCCAAGAGACCCAGTACTTC. It yields the protein CARRGLGIFQETQYF.

The chain recombines TRBV7-9 with TRBJ1-2, with TRBD1 identical over 9 bases. CDR1 is SEHNR, CDR2 FQNEAQ, per germline (reference sequence). The V gene end was trimmed by 3 bases and the J gene end by 4 bases; junction bases not matched to a gene: 3. The CDR3 consists of 14 residues. In DNA form, the CDR3 reads TGTGCCAGCAGCTTCGGGACAGGGATCTATGGCTACACCTTC. Amino acid sequence: CASSFGTGIYGYTF.

The V and J genes are TRBV9 and TRBJ2-7; TRBD2 matches at 12 bases. Per germline, CDR1 SGDLS and CDR2 YYNGEE. The CDR3 loop spans 14 amino acids. V was clipped by 3 bases and J by 5 bases; unmatched bases: 3. The CDR3 DNA sequence: TGTGCCAGCAGCGCGGGACTAGCGGGCCACGAGCAGTACTTC. Its protein is CASSAGLAGHEQYF.

The chain is built from TRBV29-1 and TRBJ2-2; 10 bases are a match to TRBD2. Germline trimming cut 0 bases from V and 3 bases from J; bases unmatched to any gene: 10. Germline lookup yields CDR1 SQVTM and CDR2 ANQGSEA. This CDR3 has 18 residues. CDR3 amino acids: CSVEDPASGSGDTGELFF. As DNA, the CDR3 is TGCAGCGTTGAAGATCCCGCTAGCGGGAGCGGTGACACCGGGGAGCTGTTTTTT.

CDR3 coding DNA: TGCAGCGCCCAGGAACGGGTTAGCTCTGGAAACACCATATATTTT. It encodes CSAQERVSSGNTIYF. The V gene is TRBV29-1, the J gene TRBJ1-3, with D uncertain. In germline, CDR1 is SQVTM, CDR2 ANQGSEA. V was trimmed by 7 bases and J by 0 bases, leaving 16 bases between them. The CDR3 contains 15 residues.

The CDR3 coding sequence is TGTGCCAGCAGCTTATCGGCGGGAGGGCCTCTCGACGAGCAGTACTTC. It translates to CASSLSAGGPLDEQYF. The V and J genes are TRBV13 and TRBJ2-7; TRBD2 aligns across 9 bases. The CDR3 extends over 16 amino acids. Trimming removed 2 bases from V and 5 bases from J; junction bases left unmatched: 10. Germline assignment: CDR1 PRHDT and CDR2 FYEKMQ (reference sequence).

The chain carries TRBV13 and TRBJ2-5; 11 bases fit TRBD2. V was pared by 3 bases and J by 4 bases, with 10 bases of the junction left unmatched. Germline CDR1 reads PRHDT; CDR2 reads FYEKMQ (reference sequence). The CDR3 is 17 amino acids. DNA for the CDR3: TGTGCCAGCAGCTTCCGCGGTAGCGGGGGGGCCGGAGAGACCCAGTACTTC. This sequence encodes CASSFRGSGGAGETQYF.

The genes are TRBV27 and TRBJ2-7; unclear D gene. Germline V gives CDR1 MNHEY, CDR2 SMNVEV (reference sequence). The CDR3 loop spans 16 amino acids. The V and J ends lost 0 bases and 4 bases respectively, with 16 bases between them. CDR3 residues: CASSLSSGTLLYEQYF. DNA for the CDR3: TGTGCCAGCAGTTTATCCTCCGGTACCCTTCTATACGAGCAGTACTTC.

This chain uses TRBV30 with TRBJ2-2; 8 nucleotides align to TRBD2. The germline gives CDR1 GTSNPN, CDR2 SVGIG (reference sequence). V dropped 1 base and J dropped 2; count of bases not matched to a gene: 6. The CDR3 is 16 amino acids. The CDR3 loop reads CAWSGRAGANTGELFF. CDR3 coding DNA: TGTGCCTGGAGTGGACGAGCGGGGGCTAACACCGGGGAGCTGTTTTTT.

The V call is TRBV5-6, the J call TRBJ1-5, with 8 bases matching TRBD1. This CDR3 region has 13 residues. The junction had 5 bases not matched to a gene; V was cut back by 3 bases and J by 9 bases. The germline V gene has CDR1 SGHDT and CDR2 YYEEEE. The CDR3 DNA reads as TGTGCCAGCAGCTCCGGGACAGGCCCGCCCCAGCATTTT. Encoded protein: CASSSGTGPPQHF.

In this sample, this clone turned up a few times. This sequence joins TRBV25-1 and TRBJ1-2, with D unresolved. Germline CDR1 reads MGHDK; CDR2 reads SYGVNS. V lost 1 base and J lost 3, with 9 bases in between. The CDR3 consists of 14 residues. The CDR3 protein is CASSESEEDYGYTF. CDR3 nucleotide sequence: TGTGCCAGCAGTGAATCGGAGGAGGACTATGGCTACACCTTC.

Remarks on this clone: This same CDR3 is encoded by further DNA sequences in the sample. This sequence joins TRBV7-9 and TRBJ2-3; D uncertain. Trimming stripped 1 base from V and 2 bases from J, with 7 bases between. The length of the CDR3 is 14 residues. CDR1 is SEHNR and CDR2 is FQNEAQ in the germline V gene (reference sequence). CDR3 nucleotide sequence: TGTGCCAGCAGCTTAGAACCAGTCACAGATACGCAGTATTTT. As protein: CASSLEPVTDTQYF. The entire variable domain, with the rest obtained from reference TRBV7-9 and TRBJ2-3, is as follows: DTGVSQNPRHKITKRGQNVTFRCDPISEHNRLYWYRQTLGQGPEFLTYFQNEAQLEKSRLLSDRFSAERPKGSFSTLEIQRTEQGDSAMYLCASSLEPVTDTQYFGPGTRLTVL.

V is TRBV7-9 and J is TRBJ1-1, with a tentative D call TRBD1 (6 bases). The V gene's germline CDR1 is SEHNR and CDR2 FQNEAQ (reference sequence). There are 14 residues in the CDR3. V was trimmed by 4 bases and J by 6 bases, leaving 15 bases between them. As DNA, the CDR3 is TGTGCCAGCAGCTCCTACAGGGTTGGGGCTGAAGCTTTCTTT. The encoded protein is CASSSYRVGAEAFF.

This clone appeared once. The genes are TRBV27 and TRBJ1-1, with D uncertain. V lost 2 bases, J lost 5 bases, and 9 bases lay in between. Germline V gene lookup returns CDR1 MNHEY and CDR2 SMNVEV (reference sequence). This CDR3 has 13 amino acids. CDR3 amino acids: CASSLDRRTEAFF. In DNA form, the CDR3 reads TGTGCCAGCAGTTTAGATCGACGTACTGAAGCTTTCTTT.